The clone carrying this T cell receptor beta chain was counted ten times or more. Its antigen is not identified. The CDR3 extends over 15 amino acids. Germline V gene lookup returns CDR1 SGHRS and CDR2 YFSETQ. V lost 0 bases and J lost 8, with 17 bases in between. This sample is drawn from a study of response to subunit inactivated influenza vaccine. Findings of the study overall: Authors suggested few new T cells are recruited by each seasonal influenza vaccination.

TCRdb itself ran the RT-PCR reads through MiXCR, one entry per CDR3 protein. The data show some 850,000 distinct CDR3 sequences, less than 20% seen once. This specimen was PBMCs from blood, taken 4 to 6 days after vaccination. This receptor was obtained from a man in his forties or fifties who received an inactivated influenza vaccine. The rearrangement links TRBV5-1 to TRBJ1-2, with D possibly TRBD1 on 5 matching bases. The CDR3 bases are TGCGCCAGCAGCTTGGAGCTTCCAGGGCATCGAGGCTACACCTTC. It yields the protein CASSLELPGHRGYTF. Full variable domain (outside the CDR3, taken from reference TRBV5-1 and TRBJ1-2): KAGVTQTPRYLIKTRGQQVTLSCSPISGHRSVSWYQQTPGQGLQFLFEYFSETQRNKGNFPGRFSGRQFSNSRSEMNVSTLELGDSALYLCASSLELPGHRGYTFGSGTRLTVV.